These T cell receptor beta chains were read from a single sample in a study of blood T cell repertoires in COVID-19. Here immunoSEQ multiplex PCR was the method, and the copy in TCRdb shows in-frame clones only, minus some. This table holds roughly 280,000 clones, more than 85% found once. Sequenced material: PBMCs or T cells enriched from blood (not recorded which). These receptors all stem from a man in his forties or fifties who had been exposed to COVID-19. CDR3s include the opening cysteine and the closing phenylalanine or tryptophan. The order of the fields is J gene, clone size, D gene, V gene, CDR3 DNA, CDR3 protein. A D gene is named only where the DNA matches it firmly. Part of the rows lack a size; the others show once, few, many or a class for expanded clones.

TRBJ2-7,-,TRBD2,TRBV11-2,TGTGCCAGCAGTCAGAGACTAGCGGGTCGGTACGAGCAGTACTTC,CASSQRLAGRYEQYF
TRBJ1-4,-,TRBD1,TRBV30,TGTGCCTGGAGCTCGGACAGGGGGCCATTCCCAGGGGAAAAACTGTTTTTT,CAWSSDRGPFPGEKLFF
TRBJ1-2,-,-,TRBV4-1,TGCGCCAGCAGCCAACCCCAGGCCGCTGGCTACACCTTC,CASSQPQAAGYTF
TRBJ1-2,-,TRBD1,TRBV30,TGTGCCTGGAGTAACAGGGGTTACACCTTC,CAWSNRGYTF
TRBJ2-7,-,-,TRBV7-9,TGTGCCAGCAGCTTAGCGCGGCGGAACTACGAGCAGTACTTC,CASSLARRNYEQYF
TRBJ2-1,once,TRBD1,TRBV6-5,TGTGCCAGCAGAGACAGGGGGGGGCAGTTCTTC,CASRDRGGQFF
TRBJ2-3,-,TRBD1,TRBV11-2,TGTGCCAGCAGCTTAGCCCCAGGGGGCTATACAGATACGCAGTATTTT,CASSLAPGGYTDTQYF
TRBJ1-1,-,TRBD1,TRBV28,TGTGCCAGCAGGCATCAGGGGGCTGGGACTGAAGCTTTCTTT,CASRHQGAGTEAFF
TRBJ1-2,-,-,TRBV6-5,TGTGCCAGCAGTTACACCGACAGATCCTATGGCTACACCTTC,CASSYTDRSYGYTF
TRBJ1-5,-,TRBD1,TRBV28,TGTGCCAGCAGTTCTCCGCCTGGGACAGGGGACCGTAGCAATCAGCCCCAGCATTTT,CASSSPPGTGDRSNQPQHF
TRBJ2-3,-,TRBD2,TRBV4-3,TGCGCCAGCAGCCAAGATGGACTAGCGGGAGCAGGGGATACGCAGTATTTT,CASSQDGLAGAGDTQYF
TRBJ2-7,-,TRBD2,TRBV25-1,TGTGCCAGCAGTGAATATCCCGGCGGGAGCTCCTACGAGCAGTACTTC,CASSEYPGGSSYEQYF
TRBJ1-2,-,-,TRBV7-9,TGTGCCAGCAGCCCTCCTACGACATCCATATATGGCTACACCTTC,CASSPPTTSIYGYTF
TRBJ2-5,once,TRBD2,TRBV2,TGTGCCAGCAGTGAAGTTACTAGCGGGATCGCGGAGACCCAGTACTTC,CASSEVTSGIAETQYF
TRBJ1-6,few,-,TRBV5-4,TGTGCCAGCAGCTTGGACGCAGTTCATTCACCCCTCCACTTT,CASSLDAVHSPLHF
TRBJ2-2,-,TRBD2,TRBV11-3,TGTGCCAGCAGCTTAGACTCCTCGGGACTAGCGGGATTCACCGGGGAGCTGTTTTTT,CASSLDSSGLAGFTGELFF
TRBJ2-1,-,-,TRBV27,TGTGCCAGCAGTTTCAGACTTCTCAATGAGCAGTTCTTC,CASSFRLLNEQFF
TRBJ2-2,-,-,TRBV15,TGTGCCACCAGCGGGGGGGCAGGGAGAGTAATCACCGGGGAGCTGTTTTTT,CATSGGAGRVITGELFF
TRBJ2-3,few,-,TRBV4-3,TGCGCCAGCAGCCAAGATTTCCAGTCAAGTTTCTCCGATACGCAGTATTTT,CASSQDFQSSFSDTQYF
TRBJ2-1,-,TRBD2,TRBV5-4,TGTGCCAGCAGCAAAGGCGGACTAGACAATGAGCAGTTCTTC,CASSKGGLDNEQFF
TRBJ2-1,-,-,TRBV7-9,TGTGCCAGCAGCGACTTTTTGGGGAGCTCCTACAATGAGCAGTTCTTC,CASSDFLGSSYNEQFF
TRBJ2-3,-,-,TRBV19,TGTGCCAGGGAAGGGGTCCCACGAAGCACAGATACGCAGTATTTT,CAREGVPRSTDTQYF
TRBJ1-1,-,TRBD1,TRBV29-1,TGCAGCGTTTCATCGACAGGGTATATGGCTGAAGCTTTCTTT,CSVSSTGYMAEAFF
TRBJ1-1,-,-,TRBV5-5,TGTGCCAGCAGCTTGGAGGGGATGAGCACTGAAGCTTTCTTT,CASSLEGMSTEAFF
TRBJ2-5,-,-,TRBV10-3,TGTGCCACGAAATTACAGGGTAGTGAGACCCAGTACTTC,CATKLQGSETQYF
TRBJ2-3,-,-,TRBV13,TGTGCCAGCAGCCCCGGGACTTTTAGCACAGATACGCAGTATTTT,CASSPGTFSTDTQYF
TRBJ1-2,-,-,TRBV20-1,TGCAGTGCTAATGACCAGGGGAACTATGGCTACACCTTC,CSANDQGNYGYTF
TRBJ2-2,-,-,TRBV5-1,TGCGCCAGCAGCTTGGAGGTCGGACAGAACACCGGGGAGCTGTTTTTT,CASSLEVGQNTGELFF
TRBJ2-7,-,-,TRBV28,TGTGCCAGCAGCCTTAACGAGCAGTACTTC,CASSLNEQYF
TRBJ1-1,-,TRBD1,TRBV4-1,TGCGCCAGCAGCCATCCTTTACAGGGGCGGGGAGCTTTCTTT,CASSHPLQGRGAFF
TRBJ1-4,-,-,TRBV3-1/TRBV3-2,TGTGCCAGCAGCCAAGAAATCCATAATGAAAAACTGTTTTTT,CASSQEIHNEKLFF
TRBJ1-5,-,-,TRBV5-1,TGCGCCAGCAGCGTGGGAGGATTTAATCAGCCCCAGCATTTT,CASSVGGFNQPQHF
TRBJ2-3,-,TRBD2,TRBV11-3,TGTGCCAGCAGCCCATACCTCCGGACTAGCGGGAATCGTAATACGCAGTATTTT,CASSPYLRTSGNRNTQYF
TRBJ2-1,-,-,TRBV5-1,TGCGCCAGCAGCTTTCTCGAGAGGGATGAGCAGTTCTTC,CASSFLERDEQFF
TRBJ2-7,-,-,TRBV3-1/TRBV3-2,TGTGCCAGCAGTCCTGCGGTAGGGGACACCTACGAGCAGTACTTC,CASSPAVGDTYEQYF
TRBJ2-3,-,TRBD2,TRBV6-6,TGTGCCAGCAGACGCGGACTAGCGGGTCCCACAGATACGCAGTATTTT,CASRRGLAGPTDTQYF
TRBJ2-1,-,-,TRBV13,TGTGCCAGCAGCTTAGATGCGGGGCAATACAATGAGCAGTTCTTC,CASSLDAGQYNEQFF